The clone carrying this T cell receptor (beta chain) was observed at least ten times. During its preparation, the TCRbeta library received unique molecular identifiers. TCRdb re-called the PCR reads with MiXCR, one entry per CDR3 protein. The sample includes some 240,000 distinct CDR3 sequences, 9.7% of them seen just once. The V end was cut by 3 bases, the J end by 4 bases, with 15 bases between. Germline V CDR1 and CDR2: SGHTA, FQGNSA. The CDR3 sequence is 15 residues long. This sample stems from a study of T-cell reconstitution after alpha-beta-depleted transplantation in children. The V and J genes are TRBV7-2 and TRBJ1-2; TRBD1 is a possible D gene (5 bases). The material was PBMCs from the stem cell graft donor, obtained from the stem cell graft. The TCR comes from a human donor who donated a stem cell graft to a child with SCID. The CDR3 region is CASSLGTATTYGYTF. DNA for the CDR3: TGTGCCAGCAGCTTGGGGACTGCCACTACCTATGGCTACACCTTC. Variable domain in full (rest from reference TRBV7-2 and TRBJ1-2): GAGVSQSPSNKVTEKGKDVELRCDPISGHTALYWYRQSLGQGLEFLIYFQGNSAPDKSGLPSDRFSAERTGGSVSTLTIQRTQQEDSAVYLCASSLGTATTYGYTFGSGTRLTVV.